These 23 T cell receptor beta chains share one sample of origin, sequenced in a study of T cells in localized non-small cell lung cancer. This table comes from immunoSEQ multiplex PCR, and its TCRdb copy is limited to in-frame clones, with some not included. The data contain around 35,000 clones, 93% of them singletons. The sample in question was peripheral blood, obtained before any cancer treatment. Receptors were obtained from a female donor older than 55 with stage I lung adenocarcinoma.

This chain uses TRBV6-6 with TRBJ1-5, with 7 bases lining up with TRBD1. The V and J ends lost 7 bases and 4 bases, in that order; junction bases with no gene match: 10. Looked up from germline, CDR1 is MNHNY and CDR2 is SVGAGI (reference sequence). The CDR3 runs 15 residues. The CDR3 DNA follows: TGTGCCAGCAAATCCGCCGGGACAGATAATCAGCCCCAGCATTTT. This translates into CASKSAGTDNQPQHF.

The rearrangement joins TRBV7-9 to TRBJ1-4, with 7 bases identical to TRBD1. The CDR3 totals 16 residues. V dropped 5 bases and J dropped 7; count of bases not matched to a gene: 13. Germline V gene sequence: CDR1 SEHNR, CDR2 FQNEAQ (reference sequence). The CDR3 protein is CASSPRPGTDGEKLFF. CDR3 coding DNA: TGTGCCAGCAGCCCACGTCCTGGGACAGACGGTGAAAAACTGTTTTTT.

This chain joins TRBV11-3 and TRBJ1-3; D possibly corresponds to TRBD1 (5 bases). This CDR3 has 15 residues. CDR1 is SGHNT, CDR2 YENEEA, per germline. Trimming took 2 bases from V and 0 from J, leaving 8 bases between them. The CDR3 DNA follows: TGTGCCAGCAGCTTACAGGGCCTCTCTGGAAACACCATATATTTT. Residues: CASSLQGLSGNTIYF.

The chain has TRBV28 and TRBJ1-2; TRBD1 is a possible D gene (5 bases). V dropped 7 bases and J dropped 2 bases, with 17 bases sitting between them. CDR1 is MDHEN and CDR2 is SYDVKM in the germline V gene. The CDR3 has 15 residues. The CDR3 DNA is TGTGCCAGCAAACCACCCTCGGGGGGGAACTATGGCTACACCTTC. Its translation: CASKPPSGGNYGYTF.

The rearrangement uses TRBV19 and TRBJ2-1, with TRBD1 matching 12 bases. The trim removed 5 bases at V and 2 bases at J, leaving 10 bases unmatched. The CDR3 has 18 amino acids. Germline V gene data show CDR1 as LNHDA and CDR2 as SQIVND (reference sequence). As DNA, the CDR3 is TGTGCCAGTAGTTCCGGGACAGGGGGCCCCTGGACCTACAATGAGCAGTTCTTC. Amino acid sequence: CASSSGTGGPWTYNEQFF.

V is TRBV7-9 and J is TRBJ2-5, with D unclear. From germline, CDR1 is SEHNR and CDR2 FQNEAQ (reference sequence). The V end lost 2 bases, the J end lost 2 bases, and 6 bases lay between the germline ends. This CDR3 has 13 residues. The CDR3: CASSLNRQETQYF. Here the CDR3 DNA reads TGTGCCAGCAGCTTAAACAGACAAGAGACCCAGTACTTC.

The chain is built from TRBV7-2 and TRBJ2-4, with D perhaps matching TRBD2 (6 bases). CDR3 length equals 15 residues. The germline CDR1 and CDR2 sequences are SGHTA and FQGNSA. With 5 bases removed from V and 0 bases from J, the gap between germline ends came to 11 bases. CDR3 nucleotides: TGTGCCAGCAGCAGTCGGGAGCGAGCCAAAAACATTCAGTACTTC. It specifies CASSSRERAKNIQYF.

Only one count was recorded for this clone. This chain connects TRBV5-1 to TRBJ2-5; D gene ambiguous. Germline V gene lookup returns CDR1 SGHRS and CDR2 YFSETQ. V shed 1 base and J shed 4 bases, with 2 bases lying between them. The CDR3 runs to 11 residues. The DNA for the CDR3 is TGCGCCAGCAGCTTGCGAGAGACCCAGTACTTC. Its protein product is CASSLRETQYF.

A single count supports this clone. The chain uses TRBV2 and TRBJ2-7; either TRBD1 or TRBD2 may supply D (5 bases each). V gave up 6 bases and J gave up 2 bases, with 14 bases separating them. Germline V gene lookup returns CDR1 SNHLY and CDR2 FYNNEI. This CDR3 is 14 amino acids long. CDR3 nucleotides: TGTGCCAGCAGACCCGGGACGAGGACCTACGAGCAGTACGTC. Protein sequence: CASRPGTRTYEQYV.

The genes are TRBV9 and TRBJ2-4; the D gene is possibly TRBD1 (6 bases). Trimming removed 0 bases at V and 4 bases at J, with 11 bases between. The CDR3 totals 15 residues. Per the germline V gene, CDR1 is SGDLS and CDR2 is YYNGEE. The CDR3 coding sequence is TGTGCCAGCAGCGTAGAGGGGCAGGGGAAAAACATTCAGTACTTC. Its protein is CASSVEGQGKNIQYF.

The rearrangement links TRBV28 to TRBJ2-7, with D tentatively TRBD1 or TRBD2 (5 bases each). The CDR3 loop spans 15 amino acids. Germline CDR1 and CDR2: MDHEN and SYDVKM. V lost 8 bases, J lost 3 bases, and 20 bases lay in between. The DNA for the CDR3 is TGTGCCAGCCTCTTGAGAGGGCAGGGAATCTACGAGCAGTACTTC. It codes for CASLLRGQGIYEQYF.

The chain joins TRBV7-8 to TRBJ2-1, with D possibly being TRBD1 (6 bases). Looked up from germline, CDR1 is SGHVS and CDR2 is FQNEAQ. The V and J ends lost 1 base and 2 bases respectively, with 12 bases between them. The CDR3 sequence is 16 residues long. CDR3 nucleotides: TGTGCCAGCAGCTTAGGGGGTGACAGGACCTACAATGAGCAGTTCTTC. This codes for CASSLGGDRTYNEQFF.

The CDR3 region is CASSPGAGTYNEQFF. For the CDR3, the DNA is TGTGCCAGCTCACCTGGGGCAGGTACTTACAATGAGCAGTTCTTC. The chain links TRBV18 to TRBJ2-1; the D gene is possibly TRBD1 (5 bases). Germline V CDR1 and CDR2: KGHSH, LQKENI. The CDR3 loop spans 15 amino acids. The ends were cut back, 3 bases at V and 4 bases at J, with 13 bases in the middle. Variable domain in full (rest from reference TRBV18 and TRBJ2-1): NAGVMQNPRHLVRRRGQEARLRCSPMKGHSHVYWYRQLPEEGLKFMVYLQKENIIDESGMPKERFSAEFPKEGPSILRIQQVVRGDSAAYFCASSPGAGTYNEQFFGPGTRLTVL.

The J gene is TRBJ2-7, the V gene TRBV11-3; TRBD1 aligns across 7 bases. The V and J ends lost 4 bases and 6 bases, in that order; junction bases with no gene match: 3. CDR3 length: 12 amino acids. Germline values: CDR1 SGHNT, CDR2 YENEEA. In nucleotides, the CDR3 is TGTGCCAGCAGCTCGACAGGGATCGAGCAGTACTTC. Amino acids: CASSSTGIEQYF.

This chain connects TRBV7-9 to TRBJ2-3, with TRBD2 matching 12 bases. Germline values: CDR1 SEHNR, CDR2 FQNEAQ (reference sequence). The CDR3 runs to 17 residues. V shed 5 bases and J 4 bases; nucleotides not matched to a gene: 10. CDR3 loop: CASSRAPLAGGADTQYF. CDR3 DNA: TGTGCCAGCAGCCGCGCGCCACTAGCGGGAGGTGCAGATACGCAGTATTTT.

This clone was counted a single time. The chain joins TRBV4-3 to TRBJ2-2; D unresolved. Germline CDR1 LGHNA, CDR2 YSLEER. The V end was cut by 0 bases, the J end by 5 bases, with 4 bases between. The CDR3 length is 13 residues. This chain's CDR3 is CASSQERTGELFF. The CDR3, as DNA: TGCGCCAGCAGCCAAGAGCGAACCGGGGAGCTGTTTTTT.

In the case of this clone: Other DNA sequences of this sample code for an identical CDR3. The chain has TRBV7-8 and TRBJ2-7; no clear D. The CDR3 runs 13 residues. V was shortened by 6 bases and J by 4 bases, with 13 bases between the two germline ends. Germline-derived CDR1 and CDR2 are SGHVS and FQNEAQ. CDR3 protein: CASSSPPVYEQYF. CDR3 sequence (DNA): TGTGCCAGCAGTTCCCCCCCCGTGTACGAGCAGTACTTC.

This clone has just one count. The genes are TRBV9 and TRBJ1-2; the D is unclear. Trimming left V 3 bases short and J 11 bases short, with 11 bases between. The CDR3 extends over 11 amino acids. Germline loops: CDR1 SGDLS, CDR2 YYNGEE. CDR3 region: CASSATGRYTF. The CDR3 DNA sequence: TGTGCCAGCAGCGCGACGGGGAGGTACACCTTC.

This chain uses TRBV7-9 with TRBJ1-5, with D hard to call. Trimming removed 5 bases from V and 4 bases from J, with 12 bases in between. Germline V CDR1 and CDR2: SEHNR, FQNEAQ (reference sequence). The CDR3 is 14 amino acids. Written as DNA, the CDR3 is TGTGCCAGCAGCCCGCGCAGCCCTAATCAGCCCCAGCATTTT. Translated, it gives CASSPRSPNQPQHF.

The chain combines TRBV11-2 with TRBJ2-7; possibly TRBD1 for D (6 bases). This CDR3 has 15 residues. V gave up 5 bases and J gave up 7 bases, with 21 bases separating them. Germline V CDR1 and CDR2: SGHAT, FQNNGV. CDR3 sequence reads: CASSILEGDPWEQYV. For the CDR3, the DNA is TGTGCCAGCAGCATATTAGAGGGGGACCCGTGGGAGCAGTACGTC.

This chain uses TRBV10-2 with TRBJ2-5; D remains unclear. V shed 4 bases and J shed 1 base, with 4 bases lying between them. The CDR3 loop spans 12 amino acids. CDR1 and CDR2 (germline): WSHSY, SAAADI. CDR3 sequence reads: CASSVGQETQYF. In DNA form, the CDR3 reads TGCGCCAGCAGTGTCGGCCAAGAGACCCAGTACTTC.

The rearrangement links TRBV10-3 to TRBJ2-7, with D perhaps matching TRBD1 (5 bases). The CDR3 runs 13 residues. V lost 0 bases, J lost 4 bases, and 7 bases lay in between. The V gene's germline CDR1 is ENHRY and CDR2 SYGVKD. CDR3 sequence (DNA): TGTGCCATCAGTGAGTCAGGGGTATACGAGCAGTACTTC. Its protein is CAISESGVYEQYF.

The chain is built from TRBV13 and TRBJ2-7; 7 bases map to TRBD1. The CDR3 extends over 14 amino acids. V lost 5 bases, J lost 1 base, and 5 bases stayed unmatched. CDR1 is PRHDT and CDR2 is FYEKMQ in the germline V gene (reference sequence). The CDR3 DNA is TGTGCCAGCAGCCTTGGGACAGTTTCCTACGAGCAGTACTTC. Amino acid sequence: CASSLGTVSYEQYF.